This T cell receptor (beta chain) was found in a study of blood T cell repertoires in COVID-19. Whole-study context: Material from acute and convalescent COVID-19 was sourced from the United States, Italy and Spain.

Sequencing used immunoSEQ multiplex PCR; TCRdb keeps in-frame clones, though not all of them. The data contain roughly 350,000 clones, more than 70% of them singletons. This CDR3 has 13 amino acids. Trimming left V 2 bases short and J 8 bases short, with 12 bases between. The sequence was obtained from a woman aged 25 to 39 with COVID-19, enrolled during active disease. Sequenced input: peripheral blood. The chain couples TRBV12-3 or TRBV12-4 to TRBJ1-2; D not certain. CDR3 coding DNA: TGTGCCAGCAGTTTACTAGGTCCGGGAGGCTACACCTTC. Residues: CASSLLGPGGYTF.